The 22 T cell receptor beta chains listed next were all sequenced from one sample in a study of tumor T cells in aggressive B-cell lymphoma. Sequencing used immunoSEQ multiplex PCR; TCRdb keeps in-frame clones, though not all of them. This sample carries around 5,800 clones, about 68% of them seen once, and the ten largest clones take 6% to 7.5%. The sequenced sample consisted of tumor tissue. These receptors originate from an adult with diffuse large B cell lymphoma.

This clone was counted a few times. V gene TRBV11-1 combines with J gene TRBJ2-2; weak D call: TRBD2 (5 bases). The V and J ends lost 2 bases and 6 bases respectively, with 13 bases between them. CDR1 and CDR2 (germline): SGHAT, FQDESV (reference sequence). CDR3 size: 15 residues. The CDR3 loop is CASSLSRAYSGELFF. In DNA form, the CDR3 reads TGTGCCAGCAGCTTATCGAGGGCCTATTCCGGGGAGCTGTTTTTT. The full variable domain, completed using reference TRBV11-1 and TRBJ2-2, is EAEVAQSPRYKITEKSQAVAFWCDPISGHATLYWYRQILGQGPELLVQFQDESVVDDSQLPKDRFSAERLKGVDSTLKIQPAELGDSAMYLCASSLSRAYSGELFFGEGSRLTVL.

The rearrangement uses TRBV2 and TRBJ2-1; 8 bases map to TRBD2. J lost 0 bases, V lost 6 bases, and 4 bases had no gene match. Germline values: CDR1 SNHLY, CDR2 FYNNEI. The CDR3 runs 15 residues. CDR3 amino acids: CASSIAGSSYNEQFF. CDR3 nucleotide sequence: TGTGCCAGCAGCATAGCGGGGAGCTCCTACAATGAGCAGTTCTTC.

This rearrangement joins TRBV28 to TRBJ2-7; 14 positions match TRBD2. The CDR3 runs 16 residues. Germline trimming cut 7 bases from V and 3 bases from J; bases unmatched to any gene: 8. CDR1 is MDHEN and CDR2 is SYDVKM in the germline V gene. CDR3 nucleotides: TGTGCCAGCACTCCTGGGACTAGCGGGAGAGTCTACGAGCAGTACTTC. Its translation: CASTPGTSGRVYEQYF.

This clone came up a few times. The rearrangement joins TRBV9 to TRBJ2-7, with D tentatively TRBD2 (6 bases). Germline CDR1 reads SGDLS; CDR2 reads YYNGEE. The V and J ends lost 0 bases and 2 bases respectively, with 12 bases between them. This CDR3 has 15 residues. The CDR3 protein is CASSVAASETYEQYF. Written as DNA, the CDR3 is TGTGCCAGCAGCGTAGCGGCTAGCGAGACCTACGAGCAGTACTTC.

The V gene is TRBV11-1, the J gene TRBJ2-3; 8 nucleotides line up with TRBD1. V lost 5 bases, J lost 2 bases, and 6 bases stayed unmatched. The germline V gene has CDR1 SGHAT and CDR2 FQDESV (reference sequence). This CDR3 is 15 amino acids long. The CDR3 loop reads CASSPGQGITDTQYF. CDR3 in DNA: TGTGCCAGCAGCCCCGGACAGGGTATCACAGATACGCAGTATTTT.

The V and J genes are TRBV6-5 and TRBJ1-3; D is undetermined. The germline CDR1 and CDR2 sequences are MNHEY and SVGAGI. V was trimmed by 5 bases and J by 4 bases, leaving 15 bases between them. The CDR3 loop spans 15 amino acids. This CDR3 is CASSPGSLAGNTIYF. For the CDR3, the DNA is TGTGCCAGCAGTCCCGGGTCCTTGGCAGGAAACACCATATATTTT.

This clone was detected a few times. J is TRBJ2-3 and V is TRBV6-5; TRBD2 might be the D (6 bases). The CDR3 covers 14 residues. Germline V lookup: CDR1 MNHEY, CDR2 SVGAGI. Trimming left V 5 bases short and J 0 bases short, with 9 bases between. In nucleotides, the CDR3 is TGTGCCAGCAGTGTCCGGGAGAGCACAGATACGCAGTATTTT. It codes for CASSVRESTDTQYF.

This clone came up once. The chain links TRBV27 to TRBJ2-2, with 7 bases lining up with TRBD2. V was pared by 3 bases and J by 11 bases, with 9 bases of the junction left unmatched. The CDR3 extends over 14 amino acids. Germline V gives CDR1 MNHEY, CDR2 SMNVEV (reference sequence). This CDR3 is CASSFHSPTSELFF. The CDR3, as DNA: TGTGCCAGCAGTTTCCACTCCCCGACTAGCGAGCTGTTTTTT.

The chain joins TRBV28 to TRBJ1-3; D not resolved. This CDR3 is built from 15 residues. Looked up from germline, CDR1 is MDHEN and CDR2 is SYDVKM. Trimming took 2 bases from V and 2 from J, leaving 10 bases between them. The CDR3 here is CASSLGRRTGNTIYF. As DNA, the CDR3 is TGTGCCAGCAGTTTAGGCCGGAGAACTGGAAACACCATATATTTT.

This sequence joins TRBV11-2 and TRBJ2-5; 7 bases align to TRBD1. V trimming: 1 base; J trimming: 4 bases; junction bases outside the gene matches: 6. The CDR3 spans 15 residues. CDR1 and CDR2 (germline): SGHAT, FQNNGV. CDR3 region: CASSLVDRDGETQYF. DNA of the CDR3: TGTGCCAGCAGCTTAGTCGACAGGGACGGAGAGACCCAGTACTTC.

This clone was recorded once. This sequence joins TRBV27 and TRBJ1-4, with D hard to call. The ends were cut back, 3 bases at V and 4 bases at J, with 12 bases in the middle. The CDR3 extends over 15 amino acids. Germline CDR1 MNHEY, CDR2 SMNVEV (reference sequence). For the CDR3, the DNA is TGTGCCAGCAGTTTGACTCGGCGTCTTAATGAAAAACTGTTTTTT. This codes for CASSLTRRLNEKLFF.

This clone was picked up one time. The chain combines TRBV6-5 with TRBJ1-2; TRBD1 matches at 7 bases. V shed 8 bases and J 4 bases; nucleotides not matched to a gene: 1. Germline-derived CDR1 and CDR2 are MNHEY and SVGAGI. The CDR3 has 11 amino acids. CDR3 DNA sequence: TGTGCCAGCGGGACAGTCTATGGCTACACCTTC. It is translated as CASGTVYGYTF.

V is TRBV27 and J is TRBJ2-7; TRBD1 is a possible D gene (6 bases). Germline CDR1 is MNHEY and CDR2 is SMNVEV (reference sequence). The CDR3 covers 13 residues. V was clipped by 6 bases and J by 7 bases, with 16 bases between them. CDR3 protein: CASRDSLLGEQYF. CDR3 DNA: TGTGCCAGCAGGGACAGCCTACTCGGGGAGCAGTACTTC.

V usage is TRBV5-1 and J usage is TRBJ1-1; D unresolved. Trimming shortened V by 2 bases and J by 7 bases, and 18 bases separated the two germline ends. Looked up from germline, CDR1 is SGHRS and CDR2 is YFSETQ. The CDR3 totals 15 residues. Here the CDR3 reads CASSLSNPSRGEAFF. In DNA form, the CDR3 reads TGCGCCAGCAGCTTAAGTAACCCCTCCCGCGGTGAAGCTTTCTTT.

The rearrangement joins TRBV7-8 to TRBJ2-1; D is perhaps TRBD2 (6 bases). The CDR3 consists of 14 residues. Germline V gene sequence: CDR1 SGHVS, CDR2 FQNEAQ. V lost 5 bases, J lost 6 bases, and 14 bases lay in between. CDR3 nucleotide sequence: TGTGCCAGCAGCCTTCGACTAGGAGGCAATGAGCAGTTCTTC. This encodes CASSLRLGGNEQFF.

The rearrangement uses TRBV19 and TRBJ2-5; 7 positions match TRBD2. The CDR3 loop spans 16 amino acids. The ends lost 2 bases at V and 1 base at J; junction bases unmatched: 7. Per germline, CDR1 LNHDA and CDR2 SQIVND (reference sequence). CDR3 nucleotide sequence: TGTGCCAGTAGTATATCTCTTAGCGGGTCCCAAGAGACCCAGTACTTC. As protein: CASSISLSGSQETQYF.

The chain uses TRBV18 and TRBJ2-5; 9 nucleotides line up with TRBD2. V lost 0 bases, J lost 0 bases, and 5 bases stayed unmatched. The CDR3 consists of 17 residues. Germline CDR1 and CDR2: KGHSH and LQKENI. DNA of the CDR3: TGTGCCAGCTCACCACCTCGGCTAGCGGGGTACCAAGAGACCCAGTACTTC. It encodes CASSPPRLAGYQETQYF. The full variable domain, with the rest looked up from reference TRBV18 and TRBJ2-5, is NAGVMQNPRHLVRRRGQEARLRCSPMKGHSHVYWYRQLPEEGLKFMVYLQKENIIDESGMPKERFSAEFPKEGPSILRIQQVVRGDSAAYFCASSPPRLAGYQETQYFGPGTRLLVL.

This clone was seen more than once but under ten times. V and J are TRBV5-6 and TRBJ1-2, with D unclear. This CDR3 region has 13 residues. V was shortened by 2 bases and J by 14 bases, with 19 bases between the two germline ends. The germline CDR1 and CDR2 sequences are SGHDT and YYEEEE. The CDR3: CASSLALLRVVTF. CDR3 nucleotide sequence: TGTGCCAGCAGCTTAGCTCTCCTGCGGGTGGTGACCTTC.

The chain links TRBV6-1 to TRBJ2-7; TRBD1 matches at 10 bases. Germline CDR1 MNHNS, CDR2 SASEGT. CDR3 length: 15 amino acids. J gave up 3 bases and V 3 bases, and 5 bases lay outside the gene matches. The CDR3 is CASSEPGQGSYEQYF. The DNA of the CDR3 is TGTGCCAGCAGTGAGCCGGGACAGGGGAGCTACGAGCAGTACTTC.

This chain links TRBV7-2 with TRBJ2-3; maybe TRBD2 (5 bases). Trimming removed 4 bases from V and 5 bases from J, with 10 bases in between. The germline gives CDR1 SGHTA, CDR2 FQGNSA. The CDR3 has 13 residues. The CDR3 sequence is CASSSVGGDTQYF. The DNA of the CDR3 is TGTGCCAGCAGCTCAGTTGGAGGAGATACGCAGTATTTT. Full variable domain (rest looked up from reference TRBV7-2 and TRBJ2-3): GAGVSQSPSNKVTEKGKDVELRCDPISGHTALYWYRQSLGQGLEFLIYFQGNSAPDKSGLPSDRFSAERTGGSVSTLTIQRTQQEDSAVYLCASSSVGGDTQYFGPGTRLTVL.

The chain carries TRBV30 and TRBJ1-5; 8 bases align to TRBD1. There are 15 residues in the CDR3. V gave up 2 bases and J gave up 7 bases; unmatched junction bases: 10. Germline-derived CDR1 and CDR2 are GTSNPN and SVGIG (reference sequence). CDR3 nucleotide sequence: TGTGCCTGGAGTCACGGACAGGGAATAGGGCAGCCCCAGCATTTT. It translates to CAWSHGQGIGQPQHF.

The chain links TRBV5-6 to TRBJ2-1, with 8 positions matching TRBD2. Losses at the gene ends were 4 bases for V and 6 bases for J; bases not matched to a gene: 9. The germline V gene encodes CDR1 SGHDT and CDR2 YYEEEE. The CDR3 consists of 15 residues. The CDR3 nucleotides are TGTGCCAGCAGCGGTACTAGCGGACTTATCAATGAGCAGTTCTTC. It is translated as CASSGTSGLINEQFF. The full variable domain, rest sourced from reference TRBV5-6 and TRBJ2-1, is DAGVTQSPTHLIKTRGQQVTLRCSPKSGHDTVSWYQQALGQGPQFIFQYYEEEERQRGNFPDRFSGHQFPNYSSELNVNALLLGDSALYLCASSGTSGLINEQFFGPGTRLTVL.